These 23 T cell receptor beta chains originate from one sample sequenced in a study of T cell repertoires in cytomegalovirus infection. Their cognate antigens are unknown. TCRdb independently ran MiXCR on the reads; one entry per CDR3 protein. The repertoire has approximately 730,000 distinct CDR3 sequences, 33% of them found once; the top ten carry approximately 18%. The specimen comprised cultured PBMCs, sampled from culture after CMV antigen stimulation. All receptors derive from a human donor in good health (CMV status not recorded). Some clones in this sample may be carry-over from other donors' samples.

This clonotype occurred once. The chain is built from TRBV20-1 and TRBJ2-5, with D unclear. Germline V gene sequence: CDR1 DFQATT, CDR2 SNEGSKA (reference sequence). Trimming pared 6 bases from V and 7 bases from J, leaving 24 bases between. This CDR3 has 15 residues. This chain's CDR3 is CSATAQAGAYGTQYF. As DNA, the CDR3 is TGCAGTGCCACAGCGCAGGCAGGTGCCTACGGGACCCAGTACTTC.

The rearrangement uses TRBV2 and TRBJ2-7, with TRBD2 identical over 8 bases. The CDR3 loop spans 15 amino acids. In germline, CDR1 is SNHLY, CDR2 FYNNEI. V lost 2 bases to trimming and J lost 4 bases; unmatched junction nucleotides: 7. The CDR3 sequence: CASSEWSGGPYEQYF. DNA for the CDR3: TGTGCCAGCAGTGAATGGTCGGGAGGGCCATACGAGCAGTACTTC.

This clonotype was seen only once. The V call is TRBV5-4, the J call TRBJ2-4; no definite D call. CDR1 and CDR2 (germline): SGHNT, YYREEE (reference sequence). V shed 0 bases and J shed 5 bases, with 15 bases lying between them. There are 16 residues in the CDR3. The CDR3 DNA follows: TGTGCCAGCAGCTTGGGGACGGGCAGCGAAGAAAACATTCAGTACTTC. Its translation is CASSLGTGSEENIQYF.

J is TRBJ1-2 and V is TRBV6-5; unclear D gene. This CDR3 has 15 amino acids. Germline V gene lookup returns CDR1 MNHEY and CDR2 SVGAGI. V lost 4 bases and J lost 6, with 18 bases in between. This chain's CDR3 is CASSSSGPWSNGYTF. The CDR3 nucleotides read TGTGCCAGCAGTTCCTCCGGGCCGTGGTCAAATGGCTACACCTTC.

The CDR3 DNA is TGTGCCAGCAGTGAACGGGGCGAGAACTATGGCTACACCTTC. Translation gives CASSERGENYGYTF. V is TRBV6-1 and J is TRBJ1-2; TRBD1 might be the D (5 bases). This CDR3 has 14 amino acids. The ends were cut back, 2 bases at V and 2 bases at J, with 9 bases in the middle. Germline V gene sequence: CDR1 MNHNS, CDR2 SASEGT.

Worth noting for this clonotype: With a much larger clone just one base away, this may be a read error. The rearrangement uses TRBV7-2 and TRBJ1-4; D is possibly TRBD1 (5 bases). The CDR3 is made up of 14 amino acids. Germline assignment: CDR1 SGHTA and CDR2 FQGNSA. CDR3 bases: TGTGCCAGCAGCTCAACCCTGGGGGATGAAAAACTGTTGTTT. This codes for CASSSTLGDEKLLF.

This chain uses TRBV5-3 with TRBJ2-1, with TRBD2 identical over 13 bases. TRBV5-3 is sorted into the ORF group, with uncertain function. The V gene end was trimmed by 4 bases and the J gene end by 1 base; junction bases not matched to a gene: 11. This CDR3 spans 19 amino acids. The CDR3 DNA reads as TGTGCCAGAAGCCTCACTAGCGGGGGGGCAACCCGGTCCTACAATGAGCAGTTCTTC. Its protein is CARSLTSGGATRSYNEQFF.

The chain couples TRBV2 to TRBJ2-3; D is possibly TRBD1 or TRBD2 (5 bases each). The V gene's germline CDR1 is SNHLY and CDR2 FYNNEI. V was pared by 9 bases and J by 4 bases, with 14 bases between. The CDR3 spans 13 residues. The CDR3 bases are TGTGCCAGTCGGGGCATGGGACCAGATACGCAGTATTTT. Its protein product is CASRGMGPDTQYF. Drawing the rest from reference TRBV2 and TRBJ2-3, the complete variable domain is EPEVTQTPSHQVTQMGQEVILRCVPISNHLYFYWYRQILGQKVEFLVSFYNNEISEKSEIFDDQFSVERPDGSNFTLKIRSTKLEDSAMYFCASRGMGPDTQYFGPGTRLTVL.

This rearrangement joins TRBV7-2 to TRBJ2-7; 9 nucleotides agree with TRBD2. The CDR3 length is 15 residues. Germline V lookup: CDR1 SGHTA, CDR2 FQGNSA. Losses at the gene ends were 1 base for V and 7 bases for J; bases not matched to a gene: 8. The CDR3 protein is CASSLESGRSGEQYF. The CDR3 DNA follows: TGTGCCAGCAGCTTAGAGAGCGGGAGGAGTGGGGAGCAGTACTTC. Full variable domain (remainder filled in from reference TRBV7-2 and TRBJ2-7): GAGVSQSPSNKVTEKGKDVELRCDPISGHTALYWYRQSLGQGLEFLIYFQGNSAPDKSGLPSDRFSAERTGGSVSTLTIQRTQQEDSAVYLCASSLESGRSGEQYFGPGTRLTVT.

In this sample, this clonotype turned up many times. The V call is TRBV28, the J call TRBJ2-1; maybe TRBD1 (5 bases). The germline CDR1 and CDR2 sequences are MDHEN and SYDVKM. Trimming removed 6 bases from V and 4 bases from J, with 13 bases in between. The CDR3 covers 14 residues. The CDR3 DNA reads TGTGCCAGCAGGGAGCAGGGCCCATACAATGAGCAGTTCTTC. Amino acids: CASREQGPYNEQFF. Full variable domain (outside the CDR3, taken from reference TRBV28 and TRBJ2-1): DVKVTQSSRYLVKRTGEKVFLECVQDMDHENMFWYRQDPGLGLRLIYFSYDVKMKEKGDIPEGYSVSREKKERFSLILESASTNQTSMYLCASREQGPYNEQFFGPGTRLTVL.

The V and J genes are TRBV7-9 and TRBJ2-3; D not certain. V dropped 6 bases and J dropped 0 bases, with 13 bases sitting between them. The CDR3 covers 15 residues. Looked up from germline, CDR1 is SEHNR and CDR2 is FQNEAQ (reference sequence). In DNA form, the CDR3 reads TGTGCCAGCAGAAAAAGGGCGACCAGCACAGATACGCAGTATTTT. Translation: CASRKRATSTDTQYF.

The J gene is TRBJ1-6, the V gene TRBV20-1; 11 nucleotides line up with TRBD1. In germline, CDR1 is DFQATT, CDR2 SNEGSKA (reference sequence). After removal of 5 bases from V and 9 bases from J, the junction contained 3 bases not matched to a gene. There are 13 residues in the CDR3. The CDR3 reads CSAWGQGGSPLHF. The CDR3 region has the DNA TGCAGTGCTTGGGGACAGGGGGGTTCACCCCTCCACTTT.

The gene calls are TRBV11-2 and TRBJ2-7, with 7 positions matching TRBD1. Trimming cost V 1 base and J 1 base; bases outside gene matches: 7. CDR3 length: 16 amino acids. The V gene's germline CDR1 is SGHAT and CDR2 FQNNGV. In DNA, the CDR3 is TGTGCCAGCAGCTTAGGATGGGACAGCTTATCCTACGAGCAGTACTTC. This sequence encodes CASSLGWDSLSYEQYF.

V gene TRBV4-1 combines with J gene TRBJ2-5, with unresolved D. Germline CDR1 reads MGHRA; CDR2 reads YSYEKL. V lost 2 bases and J 4 bases, leaving 14 bases between the germline ends. The CDR3 totals 15 residues. In DNA, the CDR3 is TGCGCCAGCAGCCAAAGCTCCGGGCCGGGAGAGACCCAGTACTTC. The encoded protein is CASSQSSGPGETQYF.

This clonotype has more than one count but fewer than ten. V gene TRBV6-5 combines with J gene TRBJ2-1; the D gene is possibly TRBD2 (6 bases). Germline loops: CDR1 MNHEY, CDR2 SVGAGI. V was trimmed by 3 bases and J by 10 bases, leaving 13 bases between them. The CDR3 is made up of 13 amino acids. CDR3 coding DNA: TGTGCCAGCAGTTATAGGGTCGGAGGGGAGCAGTTCTTC. This gives the protein CASSYRVGGEQFF.

In its sample, this clonotype was seen once. The chain employs TRBV2 and TRBJ2-1; D call uncertain. V was pared by 8 bases and J by 10 bases, with 18 bases between. CDR3 length: 13 residues. Germline CDR1 reads SNHLY; CDR2 reads FYNNEI. The CDR3, as DNA: TGTGCCAGCTCGGCGATAGCCGGAGTGGAGCAGTTCTTC. It encodes CASSAIAGVEQFF.

The gene calls are TRBV27 and TRBJ2-3; TRBD2 matches at 12 bases. With V trimmed by 6 bases and J by 6 bases, 7 bases remained unmatched. Germline CDR1 and CDR2: MNHEY and SMNVEV (reference sequence). The CDR3 runs 15 residues. Here the CDR3 DNA reads TGTGCCAGCAGCCTTTTCACTAGCGGGGGGGATACGCAGTATTTT. This sequence encodes CASSLFTSGGDTQYF.

This clonotype showed up many times. V and J are TRBV7-8 and TRBJ1-1; perhaps TRBD1 as D (5 bases). This CDR3 has 15 residues. CDR1 and CDR2 from the germline V gene are SGHVS and FQNEAQ. V was clipped by 1 base and J by 5 bases, with 14 bases between them. CDR3 sequence: CASSLGAGSGTEAFF. The CDR3 coding sequence is TGTGCCAGCAGCTTAGGAGCAGGGAGTGGAACTGAAGCTTTCTTT.

This chain connects TRBV6-8 to TRBJ2-2; 7 nucleotides agree with TRBD1. Germline V lookup: CDR1 MNHGY, CDR2 SAAAGT. The trim removed 5 bases at V and 3 bases at J, leaving 9 bases unmatched. CDR3 length equals 16 residues. The DNA of the CDR3 is TGTGCCAGCAGTCGAGGAGGTCAGGGGGACACCGGGGAGCTGTTTTTT. Translation gives CASSRGGQGDTGELFF.

This clonotype came up a few times. The chain has TRBV6-2 or TRBV6-3 and TRBJ1-1; D possibly corresponds to TRBD1 (5 bases). The CDR3 is 16 amino acids. CDR1 is MNHEY and CDR2 is SVGEGT in the germline V gene. Trimming took 2 bases from V and 4 from J, leaving 17 bases between them. The CDR3 DNA sequence: TGTGCCAGCAGTTACCCGGGGACCGATTTACTCACTGAAGCTTTCTTT. Its protein is CASSYPGTDLLTEAFF.

The genes are TRBV29-1 and TRBJ2-3; D unresolved. Trimming took 6 bases from V and 7 from J, leaving 14 bases between them. The CDR3 length is 12 residues. From germline, CDR1 is SQVTM and CDR2 ANQGSEA. The CDR3, as DNA: TGCAGCGTCGCCGACCTGGGGAATACGCAGTATTTT. As protein: CSVADLGNTQYF.

The chain uses TRBV7-8 and TRBJ1-5; perhaps TRBD1 as D (6 bases). This CDR3 region has 16 residues. In germline, CDR1 is SGHVS, CDR2 FQNEAQ. V dropped 5 bases and J dropped 4 bases, with 18 bases sitting between them. The CDR3 DNA reads TGTGCCAGCAGCCCATGGGGCAATCAGGGGAATCAGCCCCAGCATTTT. It translates to CASSPWGNQGNQPQHF.

The chain uses TRBV11-2 and TRBJ2-1, with 9 bases identical to TRBD2. V gave up 10 bases and J gave up 7 bases; unmatched junction bases: 8. In germline, CDR1 is SGHAT, CDR2 FQNNGV. The CDR3 sequence is 13 residues long. The CDR3 bases are TGTGCCACGTTAGCGGGAGCTATTAATGAGCAGTTCTTC. It codes for CATLAGAINEQFF. The full variable domain, in which reference TRBV11-2 and TRBJ2-1 provide the parts outside the CDR3, is EAGVAQSPRYKIIEKRQSVAFWCNPISGHATLYWYQQILGQGPKLLIQFQNNGVVDDSQLPKDRFSAERLKGVDSTLKIQPAKLEDSAVYLCATLAGAINEQFFGPGTRLTVL.